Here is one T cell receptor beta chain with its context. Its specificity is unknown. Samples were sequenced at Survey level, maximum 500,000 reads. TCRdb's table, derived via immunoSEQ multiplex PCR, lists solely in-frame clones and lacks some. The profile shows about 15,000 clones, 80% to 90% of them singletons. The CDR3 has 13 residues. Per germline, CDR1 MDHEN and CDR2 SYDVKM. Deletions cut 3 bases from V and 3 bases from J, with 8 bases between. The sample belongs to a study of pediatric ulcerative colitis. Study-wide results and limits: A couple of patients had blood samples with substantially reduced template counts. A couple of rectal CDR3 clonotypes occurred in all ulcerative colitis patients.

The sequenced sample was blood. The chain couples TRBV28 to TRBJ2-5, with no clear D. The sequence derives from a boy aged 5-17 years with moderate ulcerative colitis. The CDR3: CASSFVSEETQYF. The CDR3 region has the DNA TGTGCCAGCAGTTTCGTGTCGGAAGAGACCCAGTACTTC.